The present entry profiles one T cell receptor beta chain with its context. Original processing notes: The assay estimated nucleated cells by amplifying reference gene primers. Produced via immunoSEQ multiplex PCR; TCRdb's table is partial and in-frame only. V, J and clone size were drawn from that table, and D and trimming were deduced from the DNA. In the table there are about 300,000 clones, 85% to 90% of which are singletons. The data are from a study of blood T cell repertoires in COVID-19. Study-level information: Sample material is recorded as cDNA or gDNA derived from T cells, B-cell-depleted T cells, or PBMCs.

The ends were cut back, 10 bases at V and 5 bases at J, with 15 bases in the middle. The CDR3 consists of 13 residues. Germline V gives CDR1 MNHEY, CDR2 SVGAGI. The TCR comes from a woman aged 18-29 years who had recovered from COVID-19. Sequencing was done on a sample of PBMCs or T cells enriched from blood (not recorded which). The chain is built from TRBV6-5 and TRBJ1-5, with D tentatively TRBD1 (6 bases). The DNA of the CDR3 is TGTGCCACCGCCTACAGGGAAGATCAGCCCCAGCATTTT. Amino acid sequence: CATAYREDQPQHF.